The following is a TCR beta chain sequence with its context. The antigen this receptor binds is unknown. Per-nucleotide qualities are absent, and no much larger clonotype sits a single base away. This entry is derived from a study of T cell responses to AZD1222 COVID-19 vaccine (dated by TCRdb to about 2021). As for the study more broadly: Because spike-specific TCR depth and breadth did not differ between the two schedules, AZD1222 recipients who got a second dose at roughly 4 weeks were pooled with those who got a second dose at roughly 12 weeks. TCR sequencing was performed for 230 to 250 trial participants, of whom about 200 were given two doses of AZD1222 and 26 were given two doses of MenACWY control vaccine. Trial participants were enrolled by age into subgroups of 18-55, 56-69 and 70-plus years, and around 140, 26 and 57 TCR-sequenced participants, respectively, were included in these subgroups.

The CDR3 regions of human TCRbeta chains were analyzed by immunosequencing. As for the authors' bioinformatics: Repertoire TCRs were checked for matches against a reference library of SARS-CoV-2-specific TCRs that had been generated using the MIRA antigen-specificity platform. Breadth was defined as the fraction of unique TCRs that were SARS-CoV-2-associated. Depth was defined as the fraction of total T cells that were SARS-CoV-2-associated. Each spike-specific TCR was assigned to its reactive spike region and to a CD4 or CD8 class using the MIRA data. Log10-transformed breadth and depth values were compared by one-way ANOVA with Sidak's multiple comparisons tests. Imported from immuneACCESS, the table was reduced by TCRdb to in-frame sequences with V and J called. These copies leave out some clones; in studies compared against another copy, an unresolved V gene accounts for under half, and the cause of the remainder is not known. V and J calls and clone size follow that table, whereas D and trimming were derived from the DNA. The sample table holds about 120,000 clones, of which 87% were seen once. The ten most abundant clones make up under 11% of the sample.

Results the study describes overall, beyond this receptor: The 56-69-year group was small, and its depth increase did not reach significance, likely because of low power. Conclusions about previously exposed vaccinees were limited because only six or seven AZD1222 recipients were SARS-CoV-2 seropositive at baseline. Reportedly, close to half of the unique spike-specific TCRs recognized epitopes lying outside the regions that are mutated in the B.1.351 and B.1.1.7 variants. After two AZD1222 doses, spike-specific TCR breadth and depth were significantly higher than at day 0 and than in MenACWY recipients. Because no day 14 peak-response samples were available, the repertoires could be characterized only after the peak T cell response. The whole spike protein was spanned by vaccine-associated CD4 TCRs, and dominant responses were seen in regions 160-218 and 743-854. Participants were mostly white British, with more females than males. The authors suggested clonal diversity may have been underestimated.

The CDR3 runs 12 residues from the cysteine to the phenylalanine. The sequence is cut down to CDR3 DNA, 36 bases in frame from base 1. V lost 8 bases and J lost 9 bases; the stretch between them is 16 bases long. The germline V gene (reference sequence) supplies CDR1 MNHEY and CDR2 SMNVEV. Read against the paper, the sample's time point label means: baseline before first vaccination. Vaccinee samples came from UK trials COV001 and COV002, including a single-blind randomized controlled phase 2/3 trial of AZD1222 (ChAdOx1 nCoV-19) in healthy adults. For TCRbeta chain sequencing, PBMC samples were collected from trial participants at day 0 and at day 28 after the second dose.

The chain is encoded by TRBV27 joined to TRBJ2-5; the D gene is perhaps TRBD1, on 5 matching bases. This TCR was sampled from an adult in good health. Sequencing was performed on peripheral blood, taken on day 0 of AZD1222 vaccination. CDR3 reads: CASQGPAGAQYF. The nucleotide sequence is TGTGCCAGCCAGGGCCCTGCTGGGGCCCAGTACTTC.